A single TCR beta chain is shown here with its context. What it binds is unknown. The CDR3 is made up of 14 amino acids. The germline V and J ends were trimmed by 3 bases and 2 bases, with 11 bases remaining between them. The V gene's germline CDR1 is SGDLS and CDR2 YYNGEE. These data belong to a study of response to subunit inactivated influenza vaccine. Notes on the study in general: Each seasonal influenza vaccination, the authors suggested, recruits few new T cells.

TCRdb re-derived calls from the RT-PCR reads in MiXCR, one entry per CDR3 protein. The sample yields 500,000 to 600,000 distinct CDR3 sequences, less than 15% seen once. The receptor comes from a man aged 50 to 60 who received an inactivated influenza vaccine. The sequencing used PBMCs from blood, collected about 12 days after vaccination. The rearrangement joins TRBV9 to TRBJ2-5, with D perhaps matching TRBD1 or TRBD2 (5 bases each). The CDR3 region is CASSAGPAQETQYF. The CDR3 bases are TGTGCCAGCAGCGCGGGACCAGCACAAGAGACCCAGTACTTC.